This T cell receptor beta chain is drawn from a study of blood T cell repertoires in COVID-19. Overall study context: Sites in the United States, Italy and Spain provided acute and convalescent COVID-19 samples.

Original processing methods: Reference gene primer amplification yielded estimated nucleated cell counts. Here immunoSEQ multiplex PCR was the method, and the copy in TCRdb shows in-frame clones only, minus some. The D gene and trimming were derived from the DNA, and the V and J assignments and clone size from that table. The sample includes about half a million clones, approximately 91% of them seen just once. This study enrolled people aged roughly 18 to 100 from approximately 24 US geographic areas. This clone has a single count. The sequencing input was PBMCs or T cells enriched from blood (not recorded which). This TCR came from a woman aged 60-75 years who had recovered from COVID-19.

The CDR3: CASSSTATGTPYEQYF. The CDR3 nucleotides read TGTGCCAGCAGTTCCACCGCGACAGGGACCCCCTACGAGCAGTACTTC. The V gene is TRBV27, the J gene TRBJ2-7; 7 nucleotides align to TRBD1. The germline gives CDR1 MNHEY, CDR2 SMNVEV (reference sequence). V lost 4 bases and J lost 2; bases outside the gene matches: 11. The CDR3 has 16 residues.